This T cell receptor (beta chain) was recovered during a study of blood T cells in healthy people across ages. For the study at large: Through template switching, about one barcoded beta molecule was captured per two T cells, as measured in model experiments.

It was with a sample-barcoded 5' primer and a J-beta primer mix that a second PCR of about 7 to 12 cycles was run. TCRdb reanalysed the 5' RACE reads using MiXCR and keeps one entry per CDR3 protein. The repertoire holds 650,000 to 900,000 distinct CDR3 sequences, with about 62% as singletons. With respect to this clonotype: Compared with germline, one end of the junction differs, possibly owing to a read error.

The CDR3 totals 16 residues. In germline, CDR1 is MNHEY, CDR2 SVGAGI. The TCR comes from a man between 25 and 39 years old in good health. The chain joins TRBV6-5 to TRBJ2-3; D might be TRBD1 (5 bases). Sequencing was performed on blood. CDR3 residues: CTSSYRIPDGTDTQYF. CDR3 coding DNA: TGTACCAGCAGTTACAGGATCCCGGATGGCACAGATACGCAGTATTTT.